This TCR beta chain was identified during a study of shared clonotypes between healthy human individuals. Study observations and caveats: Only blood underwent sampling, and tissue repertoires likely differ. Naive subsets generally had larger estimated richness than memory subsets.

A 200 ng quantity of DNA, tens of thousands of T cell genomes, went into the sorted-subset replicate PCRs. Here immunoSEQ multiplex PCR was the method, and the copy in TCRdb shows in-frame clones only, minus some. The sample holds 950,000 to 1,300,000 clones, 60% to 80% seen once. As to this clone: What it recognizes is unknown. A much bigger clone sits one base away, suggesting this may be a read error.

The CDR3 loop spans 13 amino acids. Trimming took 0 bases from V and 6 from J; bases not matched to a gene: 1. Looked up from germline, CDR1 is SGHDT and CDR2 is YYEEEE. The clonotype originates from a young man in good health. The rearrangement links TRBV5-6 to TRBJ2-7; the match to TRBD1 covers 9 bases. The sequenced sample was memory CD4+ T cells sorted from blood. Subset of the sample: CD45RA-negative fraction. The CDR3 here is CASSLDRGREQYF. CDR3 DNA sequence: TGTGCCAGCAGCTTGGACAGGGGGCGCGAGCAGTACTTC.